The clone carrying this TCR beta chain was observed a handful of times. What it binds is unknown. The sample belongs to a study of shared clonotypes between healthy human individuals. Only Caucasian adults living in Nashville, Tennessee served as donors. It was on ten immunoSEQ deep assay plates that unsorted PBMC DNA was sequenced. Clones were sequenced by immunoSEQ multiplex PCR, and TCRdb holds only the in-frame ones, with some missing. Here the sample spans about 500,000 clones, 75% to 80% being singletons. Losses at the gene ends were 6 bases for V and 4 bases for J; bases not matched to a gene: 8. Germline V CDR1 and CDR2: SNHLY, FYNNEI. The length of the CDR3 is 15 residues. Regarding the study as a whole: Sharing of clonotypes among donors was expected to vary with sequencing depth.

Sequenced: PBMCs. The rearrangement links TRBV2 to TRBJ2-1; 8 bases agree with TRBD1. The clonotype originates from a woman in her 40s in good health. Some clones in this sample may be carry-over from other donors' samples. The CDR3 protein is CASRRGTGGYNEQFF. DNA for the CDR3: TGTGCCAGCAGGAGGGGGACAGGCGGATACAATGAGCAGTTCTTC.